This is a list of T cell receptor beta chains from one sample in a study of STAT5B mutations in CD4+ large granular lymphocyte leukemia. TCRdb keeps only in-frame clones here, not all; method: immunoSEQ multiplex PCR. The sample contains under 35,000 clones, 65% to 70% of which appear only once. What was sequenced was CD4+ T cells from blood buffy coats. Receptors originate from a human donor in good health. The CDR3 runs from the conserved cysteine through the conserved F or W. Fields, in order: J gene, V gene, clone size, CDR3 protein. For some rows the clone size is stated as once, few or many, or as a class when expanded; others skip it.

J: TRBJ2-7; V: TRBV5-1; size: .; CDR3: CASSFSTGSYSYEQYF
J: TRBJ1-1; V: TRBV5-1; size: .; CDR3: CASSLGTDTEAFF
J: TRBJ1-1; V: TRBV7-8; size: .; CDR3: CASSPAALNTEAFF
J: TRBJ2-7; V: TRBV2; size: few; CDR3: CASSYRGREQYF
J: TRBJ1-2; V: TRBV10-3; size: few; CDR3: CAISARTGVYGYTF
J: TRBJ1-3; V: TRBV19; size: .; CDR3: CASTRGDRVRGNTIYF
J: TRBJ1-4; V: TRBV5-1; size: .; CDR3: CASSLGQYEKLFF
J: TRBJ1-2; V: TRBV19; size: .; CDR3: CASSGADYPYGYTF
J: TRBJ1-1; V: TRBV11-3; size: .; CDR3: CASSSDRLNTEAFF
J: TRBJ2-5; V: TRBV20-1; size: .; CDR3: CSARQETQYF
J: TRBJ1-6; V: TRBV15; size: .; CDR3: CATSRDSSRDSPLHF
J: TRBJ1-2; V: TRBV5-4; size: .; CDR3: CASSLEGEPYYGYTF
J: TRBJ1-4; V: TRBV5-8; size: .; CDR3: CASSQGQHVSEKLFF
J: TRBJ1-2; V: TRBV14; size: .; CDR3: CASSQFDGGEYYGYTF
J: TRBJ2-5; V: TRBV9; size: .; CDR3: CASSVDDRAGETQYF
J: TRBJ2-1; V: TRBV7-3; size: few; CDR3: CASSSKGRGSSHNEQFF
J: TRBJ1-1; V: TRBV6-5; size: .; CDR3: CASTTLGGATKAFF
J: TRBJ2-7; V: TRBV6-1; size: .; CDR3: CASSELGRGNSYEQYF
J: TRBJ2-5; V: TRBV6-4; size: .; CDR3: CASSVERGETQYF
J: TRBJ1-2; V: TRBV5-1; size: .; CDR3: CASSLAAEGGPYGYTF
J: TRBJ2-2; V: TRBV5-1; size: once; CDR3: CASRTGVNTGELFF
J: TRBJ1-4; V: TRBV12-5; size: .; CDR3: CASGDRGPDEKLFF
J: TRBJ2-6; V: TRBV27; size: .; CDR3: CASSLLGVESGANVLTF
J: TRBJ1-4; V: TRBV11-1; size: .; CDR3: CASSLGQTANEKLFF
J: TRBJ2-7; V: TRBV29-1; size: .; CDR3: CSVESGSYEQYF
J: TRBJ2-5; V: TRBV7-3; size: .; CDR3: CASSPGTGGTQETQYF
J: TRBJ2-7; V: TRBV10-3; size: .; CDR3: CAISVRQDGEQYF